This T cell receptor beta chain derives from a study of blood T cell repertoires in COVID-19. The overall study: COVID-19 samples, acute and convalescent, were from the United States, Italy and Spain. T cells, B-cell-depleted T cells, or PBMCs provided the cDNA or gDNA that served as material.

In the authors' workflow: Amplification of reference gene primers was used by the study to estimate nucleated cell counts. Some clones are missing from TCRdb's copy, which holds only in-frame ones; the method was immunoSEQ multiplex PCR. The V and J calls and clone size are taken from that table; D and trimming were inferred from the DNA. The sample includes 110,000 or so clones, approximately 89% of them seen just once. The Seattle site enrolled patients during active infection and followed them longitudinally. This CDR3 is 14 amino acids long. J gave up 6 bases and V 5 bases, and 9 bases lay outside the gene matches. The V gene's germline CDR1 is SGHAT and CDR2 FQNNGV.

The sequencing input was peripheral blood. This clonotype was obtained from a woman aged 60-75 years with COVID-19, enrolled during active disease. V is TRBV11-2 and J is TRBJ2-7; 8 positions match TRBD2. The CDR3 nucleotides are TGTGCCAGCAGCCCTAGCGGGCGACAGGCCGAGCAGTACTTC. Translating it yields CASSPSGRQAEQYF.